The TCR beta chain described here comes from a study of shared clonotypes between healthy human individuals. CDR3 length: 14 residues. Germline values: CDR1 ENHRY, CDR2 SYGVKD. Unmatched junction bases numbered 3, after V lost 3 bases and J lost 3 bases. Libraries were prepared by immunoSEQ multiplex PCR; TCRdb keeps only in-frame clonotypes and omits some of them. The data show 600,000 to 750,000 clones, with around 91% seen just once and less than 40% held by the top ten. The material sequenced was memory CD8+ T cells from PBMCs. This sample's subset: CD45RO+ cells pooled with CCR7-negative TemRA cells. The chain has TRBV10-3 and TRBJ2-7; 9 bases fit TRBD1. The receptor was derived from a man aged 18 to 29 in good health. Some clones in this sample may be carry-over from other donors' samples. The CDR3 sequence: CAISDLDRGYEQYF. The CDR3 DNA sequence: TGTGCCATCAGTGACCTGGACAGGGGCTACGAGCAGTACTTC.